These 3 T cell receptor beta chains were all obtained from the same sample, sequenced in a study of cytomegalovirus exposure and HLA in healthy donors. 60 Vbeta and 13 Jbeta primers were used in PCR. The repertoire was sequenced with immunoSEQ multiplex PCR; TCRdb's copy has only in-frame clones and lacks some. In the table there are about 180,000 clones, around 80% of which are singletons. The sample consisted of PBMCs. These receptors originate from a man aged 18-30 years in good health and CMV-seronegative.

V is TRBV2 and J is TRBJ1-1; TRBD1 aligns across 7 bases. J lost 3 bases, V lost 5 bases, and 6 bases had no gene match. The germline CDR1 and CDR2 sequences are SNHLY and FYNNEI. The CDR3 is 14 amino acids. The CDR3 DNA follows: TGTGCCAGCAGTAGAAGGGGGCGCGACACTGAAGCTTTCTTT. This encodes CASSRRGRDTEAFF.

The rearrangement joins TRBV27 to TRBJ2-1; possibly TRBD1 for D (6 bases). Germline assignment: CDR1 MNHEY and CDR2 SMNVEV (reference sequence). The CDR3 runs to 15 residues. Trimming stripped 5 bases from V and 5 bases from J, with 16 bases between. DNA of the CDR3: TGTGCCAGCAGTCCCAGGACAGAGAGTCACAATGAGCAGTTCTTC. It codes for CASSPRTESHNEQFF.

This clone was seen just once. This chain joins TRBV28 and TRBJ1-2; the D gene is possibly TRBD1 (5 bases). The germline V gene has CDR1 MDHEN and CDR2 SYDVKM. Trimming stripped 3 bases from V and 0 bases from J, with 17 bases between. This CDR3 has 17 amino acids. DNA of the CDR3: TGTGCCAGCAGTTTGCCCCTTGGGGCAGGAGCTAACTATGGCTACACCTTC. The encoded protein is CASSLPLGAGANYGYTF.